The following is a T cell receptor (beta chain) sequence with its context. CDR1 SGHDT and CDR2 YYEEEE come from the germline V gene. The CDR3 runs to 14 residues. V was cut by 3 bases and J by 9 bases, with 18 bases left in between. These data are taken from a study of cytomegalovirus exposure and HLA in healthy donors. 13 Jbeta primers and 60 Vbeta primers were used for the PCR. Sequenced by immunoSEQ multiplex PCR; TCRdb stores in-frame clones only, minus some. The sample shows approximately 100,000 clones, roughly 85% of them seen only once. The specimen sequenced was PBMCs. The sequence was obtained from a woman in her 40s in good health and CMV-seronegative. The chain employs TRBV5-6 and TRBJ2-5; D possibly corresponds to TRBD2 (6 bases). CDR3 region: CASSWGVAPRAQYF. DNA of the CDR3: TGTGCCAGCAGCTGGGGGGTAGCCCCAAGGGCCCAGTACTTC.